This T cell receptor beta chain was documented in a study of blood T cells in healthy people across ages (dated by TCRdb to between 2015 and 2017). Broadly, across the study: In model experiments, template switching captured about one uniquely barcoded TCR beta cDNA molecule for every two T cells. The study measured age-related changes in TCR beta repertoire diversity using deep sequencing normalized with unique cDNA molecular identifiers. The donors were divided into four age groups: young (average roughly 15 years), middle-aged (about 40), aged (roughly 66) and long-lived (roughly 86). To avoid experimental bias, donors of different ages were randomly spread across the sequencing lanes. Using the same blood draw, the study looked at two additional independent replicas of 1 million unique cDNA reads for two donors, one aged 18 to 30 and the other aged 80 or older. Paper-wide results and their limitations: Estimates of total diversity based on one million sequenced T cells were considered lower bounds and underestimates. Because donor CMV infection status was unknown, age-related changes in expanded clonotypes were potentially confounded. Conclusive comparison of naive and antigen-experienced compartments was prevented by the profiling of bulk unsorted PBMCs. Observed TCR beta diversity correlated strongly with the percentage of naive T cells measured by flow cytometry. As age increased, observed TCR beta diversity per million T cells dropped in a roughly linear way, and a significant reduction was already evident by age about 40. Compared with the aged group, the long-lived group had more naive CD4+ T cells, fewer expanded clones and increased TCR diversity, suggesting age selection.

From cysteine to phenylalanine, the CDR3 is 15 amino acids long. Only the CDR3 part of the read is kept: 45 bases, read in frame from the first base. According to the germline V gene, CDR1 reads MDHEN and CDR2 reads SYDVKM. A distance of 8 bases separates the germline ends of V and J, which lose 4 bases and 1 base respectively. The donors were 40 or so Caucasian individuals from Russia, aged about 6 to 95 years, who were systemically healthy. Roughly 10 milliliters of peripheral blood were collected from each donor into EDTA-treated Vacutainer tubes. PBMCs were isolated by Ficoll-Paque density-gradient centrifugation, with at least 6 million obtained per sample. Trizol reagent was used to extract total RNA from PBMCs, with at least 5 micrograms per sample. For every donor, an aliquot of PBMCs went through flow cytometry to measure the percentages of naive CD45RAhigh/CD27high T cells. Receptor libraries were prepared by 5' RACE. TCRdb lists the instrument as Illumina HiSeq 2500. A second PCR of about 7 to 12 cycles was performed with a sample-barcoded 5' primer and a J-beta primer mix. Each TCR beta cDNA molecule received a unique molecular identifier from a template-switch 5' adaptor carrying 12 random nucleotides. Each sample yielded at least 3 million CDR3-containing paired-end reads. First-strand cDNA was synthesized from all RNA with the Mint cDNA synthesis kit, primed by a TRBC-specific oligonucleotide. Following uracil-DNA glycosylase treatment, all cDNA underwent a first 18-cycle PCR with the universal primers M1SS and BC2_uni_R. Per the original workflow: For normalization, 1 million high-quality reads, each with a distinct molecular identifier, were randomly selected from each sample. Instead of being binned into consensus sequences, reads that shared molecular identifiers were thrown out. MiTCR, with a Q25 quality threshold and the strictest error-elimination algorithm, was used for CDR3 identification, clonotype clustering and error correction. A nonparametric unseen species model using Euler transformation provided a lower-bound estimate of total TCR beta diversity. The public reads were quality trimmed at Q25 with fastp and then assembled into clones with MiXCR by TCRdb, keeping productive beta chains. Rows with a matching CDR3 protein are joined into one entry that keeps the most common DNA and genes. The authors' filters were not applied to this entry. In all, the sample holds 1.5 million to 2 million distinct CDR3 sequences, and about 49% of those were seen once. In total, the top ten clones hold roughly 2.1% of the sample.

Note on this clonotype: Its target antigen remains unknown. No much larger clonotype is one base removed from it; base qualities were not supplied.

This TCR came from a woman aged 35 to 49 in good health. The rearrangement joined TRBV28 to TRBJ1-6; the D gene cannot be resolved reliably. The specimen was blood. The CDR3 has the sequence CASSWATSYNSPLHF. The nucleotide sequence reads TGTGCCAGCAGTTGGGCGACATCCTATAATTCACCCCTCCACTTT.